This T cell receptor (beta chain) comes out of a study of human T cells and chemical hapten exposure. In the authors' methods: Per sample, the median was 95,638 TCRs, with values from 23,224 to 690,600. TCRdb re-called the RACE reads with MiXCR, one entry per CDR3 protein. These V and J calls originate from TCRdb's pipeline instead of the authors' own analysis. The sample carries fewer than 85,000 distinct CDR3 sequences, about 9.4% recorded once. This clonotype was seen at least ten times. Its antigen is currently unknown. Time point here: patch test 2, 6 weeks after DPC sensitization. Treatment given: therapeutic diphenylcyclopropenone sensitization with weekly scalp DPC. Trimming pared 6 bases from V and 0 bases from J, leaving 12 bases between. Looked up from germline, CDR1 is SNHLY and CDR2 is FYNNEI. This CDR3 contains 15 residues. Regarding the study as a whole: Expanded TCRs created a significantly greater count of big CDR3 similarity clusters than controls did. Expanded TCR counts at PT1 went up together with patch test score, a positive correlation.

This sequence originates from a woman aged 25 to 39 with alopecia areata. Some clones in this sample may be carry-over from other donors' samples. The source was whole blood, collected in connection with sensitization to the hapten diphenylcyclopropenone (DPC). The V gene is TRBV2, the J gene TRBJ2-1; D is possibly TRBD1 (6 bases). The chain's CDR3 is CASRVGQSSYNEQFF. CDR3 in DNA: TGTGCCAGCAGGGTGGGACAAAGCTCCTACAATGAGCAGTTCTTC.